The 10 T cell receptor beta chains in this list originate from one sample, sequenced in a study of shared clonotypes between healthy human individuals. As defined, naive CD8 cells were CD45RO-negative and positively selected for CCR7, with terminally differentiated effector memory CD45RA+ cells excluded. Produced via immunoSEQ multiplex PCR; TCRdb's table is partial and in-frame only. This table holds 550,000 to 750,000 clones, nearly 97% found once. Material: naive CD8+ T cells sorted from blood. The receptors here all came from a woman aged 25-40 years in good health.

CDR3 protein: CASSFAVGSSYEQYF. The CDR3 region has the DNA TGTGCCAGCAGTTTCGCGGTTGGAAGCTCCTACGAGCAGTACTTC. The chain combines TRBV27 with TRBJ2-7; no reliable D call. CDR3 length equals 15 residues. Between the trimmed V and J ends, which lost 3 bases and 0 bases, there was a span of 12 bases. Germline-derived CDR1 and CDR2 are MNHEY and SMNVEV (reference sequence).

J is TRBJ2-1 and V is TRBV19, with TRBD2 identical over 10 bases. The CDR3 length is 16 residues. Trimming at V came to 3 bases and at J to 9 bases, leaving 11 bases not matched to a gene. Germline CDR1 is LNHDA and CDR2 is SQIVND (reference sequence). CDR3 loop: CASSMGLAPTRSEQFF. CDR3 sequence (DNA): TGTGCCAGTAGTATGGGACTAGCGCCTACCAGGAGTGAGCAGTTCTTC. The variable domain in full, completed from reference TRBV19 and TRBJ2-1, reads DGGITQSPKYLFRKEGQNVTLSCEQNLNHDAMYWYRQDPGQGLRLIYYSQIVNDFQKGDIAEGYSVSREKKESFPLTVTSAQKNPTAFYLCASSMGLAPTRSEQFFGPGTRLTVL.

The rearrangement uses TRBV6-5 and TRBJ1-1, with 7 nucleotides matching TRBD1. Per the germline V gene, CDR1 is MNHEY and CDR2 is SVGAGI. The CDR3 consists of 14 residues. The junction had 7 bases not matched to a gene; V was cut back by 6 bases and J by 3 bases. The CDR3 region is CASSPGTDYTEAFF. CDR3 coding DNA: TGTGCCAGCAGCCCCGGGACAGACTACACTGAAGCTTTCTTT.

The chain recombines TRBV9 with TRBJ2-3, with 8 bases matching TRBD2. This CDR3 comprises 16 residues. V dropped 2 bases and J dropped 5; count of bases not matched to a gene: 10. Per germline, CDR1 SGDLS and CDR2 YYNGEE. The CDR3 region is CASSVRAGVRQDTQYF. CDR3 coding DNA: TGTGCCAGCAGCGTCAGAGCGGGAGTCAGACAAGATACGCAGTATTTT.

In DNA form, the CDR3 reads TGTGCCAGCAGCGAGGCTAGCGGGAGATACGAGCAGTACTTC. This translates into CASSEASGRYEQYF. The chain employs TRBV9 and TRBJ2-7; TRBD2 matches 10 bases. CDR3 size: 14 residues. Germline assignment: CDR1 SGDLS and CDR2 YYNGEE. The V gene end was trimmed by 3 bases and the J gene end by 4 bases; junction bases not matched to a gene: 4.

The chain uses TRBV7-3 and TRBJ2-3, with D maybe TRBD1 (6 bases). V was pared by 5 bases and J by 2 bases, with 14 bases between. The CDR3 has 15 residues. CDR1 and CDR2 from the germline V gene are SGHTA and FQGTGA. This CDR3 is CASSEQGYSTDTQYF. In nucleotides, the CDR3 is TGTGCCAGCAGCGAACAGGGCTACTCCACAGATACGCAGTATTTT.

The chain is built from TRBV6-6 and TRBJ2-7, with D maybe TRBD2 (5 bases). The V gene lost 2 bases and the J gene lost 4 bases, with 9 bases spanning the gap. The CDR3 has 13 amino acids. Germline CDR1 is MNHNY and CDR2 is SVGAGI (reference sequence). CDR3 coding DNA: TGTGCCAGCAGTTACGACGGAGGATACGAGCAGTACTTC. This gives the protein CASSYDGGYEQYF.

V and J are TRBV4-1 and TRBJ2-7, with D possibly TRBD2 on 5 matching bases. V was cut by 3 bases and J by 0 bases, with 12 bases left in between. Germline CDR1 MGHRA, CDR2 YSYEKL. The CDR3 runs to 15 residues. DNA of the CDR3: TGCGCCAGCAGCCATCGGGAACAGTACTCCTACGAGCAGTACTTC. Its translation: CASSHREQYSYEQYF.

The rearrangement links TRBV28 to TRBJ2-1; 8 bases fit TRBD2. Germline V lookup: CDR1 MDHEN, CDR2 SYDVKM. The CDR3 is made up of 13 amino acids. CDR3 in amino acids: CASGRVSYNEQFF. The CDR3 bases are TGTGCGAGCGGGAGAGTTTCCTACAATGAGCAGTTCTTC.

V gene TRBV27 combines with J gene TRBJ2-7; 8 positions agree with TRBD2. There are 14 residues in the CDR3. Germline loops: CDR1 MNHEY, CDR2 SMNVEV (reference sequence). V shed 5 bases and J 7 bases; nucleotides not matched to a gene: 10. The CDR3 DNA reads TGTGCCAGCAGTGAGCGCCTAGCGGGTAGTGAGCAGTACTTC. It codes for CASSERLAGSEQYF.